Presented here are 15 T cell receptor beta chains from one specimen sequenced in a study of graft-versus-host responses after intestinal transplantation. Method: immunoSEQ multiplex PCR; TCRdb's copy keeps in-frame clones and lacks some. The repertoire consists of some 120,000 clones, with 90% occurring once and the leading ten covering under 0.2%. No antigen is known for these receptors. The material sequenced was unstimulated CD4+ T cells sorted from spleen or lymph node cells, taken before intestinal transplant. Every receptor here comes from a human donor who received an intestinal transplant.

The rearrangement links TRBV27 to TRBJ2-3; 15 positions agree with TRBD2. Looked up from germline, CDR1 is MNHEY and CDR2 is SMNVEV (reference sequence). Trimming removed 1 base from V and 6 bases from J; junction bases left unmatched: 2. The CDR3 spans 16 residues. The chain's CDR3 is CASSLWTSGRADTQYF. CDR3 DNA: TGTGCCAGCAGTTTATGGACTAGCGGGAGGGCTGATACGCAGTATTTT.

The rearrangement joins TRBV5-6 to TRBJ1-1; the D gene is possibly TRBD1 (6 bases). The CDR3 contains 13 residues. Trimming shortened V by 4 bases and J by 1 base, and 8 bases separated the two germline ends. Germline values: CDR1 SGHDT, CDR2 YYEEEE. The CDR3 DNA reads TGTGCCAGCAGCATGGACAGGAACACTGAAGCTTTCTTT. Its protein is CASSMDRNTEAFF.

This clone was observed once. The chain employs TRBV4-3 and TRBJ1-5, with a weak D call TRBD1 (5 bases). Trimming left V 1 base short and J 6 bases short, with 10 bases between. The CDR3 contains 14 residues. CDR1 and CDR2 from the germline V gene are LGHNA and YSLEER. DNA of the CDR3: TGCGCCAGCAGCCAAGTAGGGAGGGGTCAGCCCCAGCATTTT. It is translated as CASSQVGRGQPQHF.

V and J are TRBV29-1 and TRBJ2-1; perhaps TRBD2 as D (5 bases). V was trimmed by 4 bases and J by 2 bases, leaving 12 bases between them. Germline assignment: CDR1 SQVTM and CDR2 ANQGSEA. This CDR3 comprises 14 residues. CDR3 sequence (DNA): TGCAGCGTTGGAGGGAAGAAGACCTACAATGAGCAGTTCTTC. Translating it yields CSVGGKKTYNEQFF.

The genes are TRBV13 and TRBJ1-3; TRBD1 matches at 9 bases. V was clipped by 0 bases and J by 8 bases; unmatched bases: 5. The CDR3 loop spans 15 amino acids. Germline V gives CDR1 PRHDT, CDR2 FYEKMQ (reference sequence). The CDR3 sequence: CASSLGWDRAYTIYF. CDR3 bases: TGTGCCAGCAGCTTAGGCTGGGACAGGGCTTACACCATATATTTT.

The V gene is TRBV7-2, the J gene TRBJ2-2, with D possibly matching TRBD2 (6 bases). With 2 bases removed from V and 1 base from J, the gap between germline ends came to 8 bases. The CDR3 covers 15 residues. The germline V gene has CDR1 SGHTA and CDR2 FQGNSA. CDR3 bases: TGTGCCAGCAGCTTAATTAGCGGGAACACCGGGGAGCTGTTTTTT. Translation gives CASSLISGNTGELFF.

V usage is TRBV10-2 and J usage is TRBJ2-5; 9 bases line up with TRBD1. Germline CDR1 and CDR2: WSHSY and SAAADI. V gave up 6 bases and J gave up 5 bases; unmatched junction bases: 10. This CDR3 region has 15 residues. CDR3 sequence (DNA): TGCGCCAGCAGAGCTCCGGGACAGGGATTGGAGACCCAGTACTTC. It codes for CASRAPGQGLETQYF.

Notes on this clone: The sample carries other DNA sequences with the same CDR3. This chain joins TRBV2 and TRBJ2-1; 16 positions agree with TRBD2. V was clipped by 3 bases and J by 7 bases; unmatched bases: 0. The germline V gene encodes CDR1 SNHLY and CDR2 FYNNEI. The length of the CDR3 is 15 residues. CDR3 sequence (DNA): TGTGCCAGCAGTGAGGGACTAGCGGGAGGGAATGAGCAGTTCTTC. Its translation: CASSEGLAGGNEQFF.

This clone occurred a few times. The V gene is TRBV30, the J gene TRBJ1-3; the match to TRBD1 covers 8 bases. The CDR3 contains 16 residues. The V and J ends lost 3 bases and 0 bases, in that order; junction bases with no gene match: 7. Germline loops: CDR1 GTSNPN, CDR2 SVGIG (reference sequence). The CDR3 sequence is CAWRTRDRHSGNTIYF. CDR3 sequence (DNA): TGTGCCTGGAGAACCCGGGACAGGCACTCTGGAAACACCATATATTTT.

The chain couples TRBV14 to TRBJ1-1; tentative D call: TRBD1 (5 bases). V lost 0 bases and J 3 bases, leaving 23 bases between the germline ends. From germline, CDR1 is SGHDN and CDR2 FVKESK. The CDR3 runs 19 residues. The CDR3 region is CASSQEAGPHLSIYTEAFF. CDR3 nucleotides: TGTGCCAGCAGCCAAGAAGCAGGGCCCCATCTCTCGATTTACACTGAAGCTTTCTTT.

The rearrangement joins TRBV2 to TRBJ2-4; a weak D match, TRBD1 (6 bases). Germline V CDR1 and CDR2: SNHLY, FYNNEI. Trimming cost V 6 bases and J 8 bases, with 17 bases left between them. The CDR3 has 14 amino acids. CDR3 bases: TGTGCCAGCAGCCCCGGGACACCCCGGGACATTCAGTACTTC. Its protein is CASSPGTPRDIQYF. Full variable domain (outside the CDR3, taken from reference TRBV2 and TRBJ2-4): EPEVTQTPSHQVTQMGQEVILRCVPISNHLYFYWYRQILGQKVEFLVSFYNNEISEKSEIFDDQFSVERPDGSNFTLKIRSTKLEDSAMYFCASSPGTPRDIQYFGAGTRLSVL.

In DNA form, the CDR3 reads TGTGCCAGCAAATGGGATTCGGCGGGGCGGTACAATGAGCAGTTCTTC. Its translation: CASKWDSAGRYNEQFF. The chain is built from TRBV2 and TRBJ2-1; D is perhaps TRBD2 (6 bases). The CDR3 extends over 16 amino acids. V shed 7 bases and J shed 4 bases, with 20 bases lying between them. CDR1 SNHLY and CDR2 FYNNEI come from the germline V gene.

A note on this clone: Given the absence of the conserved phenylalanine or tryptophan at the CDR3 end, a read error is likely. The DNA is omitted, as the CDR3 cannot be located on it reliably, and the CDR3 follows TCRdb's listing. This CDR3 reads CASSLICGFRRS. The chain recombines TRBV27 with TRBJ2-7; TRBD2 is the table's D call, not checked against the DNA. Germline CDR1 and CDR2: MNHEY and SMNVEV (reference sequence). The CDR3 length equals 12 residues, ends included.

The genes are TRBV6-1 and TRBJ2-1; D may be TRBD1 (5 bases). The CDR3 runs 14 residues. Germline V gives CDR1 MNHNS, CDR2 SASEGT. V dropped 7 bases and J dropped 2 bases, with 12 bases sitting between them. The CDR3 region is CASTTQAAYNEQFF. CDR3 nucleotides: TGTGCCAGCACCACACAGGCCGCCTACAATGAGCAGTTCTTC.

This clone was detected only once. This chain joins TRBV19 and TRBJ1-5; maybe TRBD1 (6 bases). Germline CDR1 and CDR2: LNHDA and SQIVND (reference sequence). The CDR3 has 16 amino acids. Trimming cost V 9 bases and J 1 base, with 19 bases left between them. The CDR3 nucleotides are TGTGCCAGCCTACCTAAAACAGGGTTGAGCAATCAGCCCCAGCATTTT. This encodes CASLPKTGLSNQPQHF.